Included here is one T cell receptor (beta chain) sequence, with context. The CDR3 runs to 15 residues. Germline V gene sequence: CDR1 MGHDK, CDR2 SYGVNS. V dropped 6 bases and J dropped 4; count of bases not matched to a gene: 11. Method: immunoSEQ multiplex PCR; TCRdb's copy keeps in-frame clones and lacks some. The sample records roughly 450,000 clones, around 91% being singletons. The data derive from a study of blood T cell repertoires in COVID-19. The V call is TRBV25-1, the J call TRBJ1-1; 7 bases agree with TRBD1. Sequenced: PBMCs or T cells enriched from blood (not recorded which). The TCR originated in a man younger than 35 who had recovered from COVID-19. The CDR3 region is CASSSRQGRATEAFF. DNA of the CDR3: TGTGCCAGCAGCTCTAGACAGGGTCGGGCCACTGAAGCTTTCTTT.